This TCR beta chain was sequenced for a study of blood T cells in healthy people across ages. The study, taken as a whole, reports: Diversity of TCR beta per million T cells declined in a roughly linear way with age.

Roughly 10 milliliters of peripheral blood were drawn from each donor into EDTA-treated tubes. Isolating PBMCs gave at least 6.5 million of these cells per sample. Samples each yielded at least 5 micrograms of total RNA. The authors ran a second PCR of roughly 6 to 11 cycles using a sample-barcoded 5' primer and a J-beta primer mix. TCRdb re-called the 5' RACE reads through MiXCR, storing one row per CDR3 protein. The sample holds under 1 million distinct CDR3 sequences; around 42% are singletons and the top ten take around 21%. Note on this clonotype: Its antigen is not identified.

What was sequenced was blood. The TCR was taken from a man aged 55 to 70 in good health.

The CDR3 is CSARDRETGGWETQYF. The DNA of the CDR3 is TGCAGTGCTAGAGATCGGGAGACAGGGGGTTGGGAGACCCAGTACTTC. The chain recombines TRBV20-1 with TRBJ2-7, with TRBD1 identical over 9 bases. The J call may be faulty, since TRBJ2-5 better matches the DNA end. This CDR3 is built from 16 residues. Germline V gene sequence: CDR1 DFQATT, CDR2 SNEGSKA (reference sequence).